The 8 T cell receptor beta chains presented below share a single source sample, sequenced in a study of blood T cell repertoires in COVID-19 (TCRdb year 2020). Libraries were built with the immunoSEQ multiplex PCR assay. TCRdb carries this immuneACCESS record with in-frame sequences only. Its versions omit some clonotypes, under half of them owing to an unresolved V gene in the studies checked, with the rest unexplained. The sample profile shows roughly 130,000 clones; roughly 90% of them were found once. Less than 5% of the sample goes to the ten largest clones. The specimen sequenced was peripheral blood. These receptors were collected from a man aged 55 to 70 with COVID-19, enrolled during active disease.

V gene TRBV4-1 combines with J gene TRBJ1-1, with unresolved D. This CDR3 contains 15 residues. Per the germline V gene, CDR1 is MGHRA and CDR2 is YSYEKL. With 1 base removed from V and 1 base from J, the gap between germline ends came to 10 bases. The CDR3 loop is CASSQVLRGNTEAFF. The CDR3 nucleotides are TGCGCCAGCAGCCAAGTCCTCCGGGGGAACACTGAAGCTTTCTTT.

CDR3 sequence: CASSLVGGEKLFF. The CDR3 region has the DNA TGTGCCAGCAGCTTAGTGGGAGGTGAAAAACTGTTTTTT. The chain has TRBV7-2 and TRBJ1-4; D remains unclear. Germline values: CDR1 SGHTA, CDR2 FQGNSA. V shed 1 base and J shed 7 bases, with 7 bases lying between them. The CDR3 is 13 amino acids.

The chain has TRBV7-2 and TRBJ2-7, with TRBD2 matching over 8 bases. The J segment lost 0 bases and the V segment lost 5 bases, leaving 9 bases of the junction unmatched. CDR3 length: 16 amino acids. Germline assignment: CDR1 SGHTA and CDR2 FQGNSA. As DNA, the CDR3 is TGTGCCAGCAGCCCCGGGAAGCGGGAGAGCTCCTACGAGCAGTACTTC. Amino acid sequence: CASSPGKRESSYEQYF.

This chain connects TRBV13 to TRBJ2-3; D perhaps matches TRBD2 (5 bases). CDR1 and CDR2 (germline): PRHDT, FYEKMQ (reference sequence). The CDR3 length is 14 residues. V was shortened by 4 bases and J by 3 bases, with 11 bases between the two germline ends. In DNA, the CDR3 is TGTGCCAGCAGCTCGTCGGGGAGAACAGATACGCAGTATTTT. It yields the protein CASSSSGRTDTQYF. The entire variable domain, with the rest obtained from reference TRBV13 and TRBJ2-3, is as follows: AAGVIQSPRHLIKEKRETATLKCYPIPRHDTVYWYQQGPGQDPQFLISFYEKMQSDKGSIPDRFSAQQFSDYHSELNMSSLELGDSALYFCASSSSGRTDTQYFGPGTRLTVL.

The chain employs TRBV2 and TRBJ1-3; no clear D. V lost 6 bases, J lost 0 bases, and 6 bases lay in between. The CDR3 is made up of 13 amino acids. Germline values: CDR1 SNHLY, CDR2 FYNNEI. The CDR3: CASRPSSGNTIYF. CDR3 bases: TGTGCCAGCAGGCCTAGCTCTGGAAACACCATATATTTT.

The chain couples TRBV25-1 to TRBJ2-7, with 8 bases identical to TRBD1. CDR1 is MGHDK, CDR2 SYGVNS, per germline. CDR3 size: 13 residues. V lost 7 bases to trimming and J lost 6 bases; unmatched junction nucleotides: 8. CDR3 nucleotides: TGTGCCAGCATTTGGACAGGGTTCGGCGAGCAGTACTTC. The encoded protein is CASIWTGFGEQYF.

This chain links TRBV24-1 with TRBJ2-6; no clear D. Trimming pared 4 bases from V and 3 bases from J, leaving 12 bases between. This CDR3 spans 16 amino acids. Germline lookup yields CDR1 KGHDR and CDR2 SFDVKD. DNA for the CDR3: TGTGCCACCAGTGAGAGGCGGCAGTTTGGGGCCAACGTCCTGACTTTC. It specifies CATSERRQFGANVLTF.

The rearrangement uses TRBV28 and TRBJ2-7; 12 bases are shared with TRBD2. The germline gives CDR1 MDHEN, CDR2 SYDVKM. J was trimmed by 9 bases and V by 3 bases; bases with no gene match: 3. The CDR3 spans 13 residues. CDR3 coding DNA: TGTGCCAGCAGTTTTAGACTAGCGGGAGCGCAGTACTTC. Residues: CASSFRLAGAQYF. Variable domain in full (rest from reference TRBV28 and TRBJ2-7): DVKVTQSSRYLVKRTGEKVFLECVQDMDHENMFWYRQDPGLGLRLIYFSYDVKMKEKGDIPEGYSVSREKKERFSLILESASTNQTSMYLCASSFRLAGAQYFGPGTRLTVT.